This is a list of T cell receptor beta chains from one sample in a study of T cell changes during pregnancy in multiple sclerosis. Method: immunoSEQ multiplex PCR; TCRdb's copy keeps in-frame clones and lacks some. The sample has about 64,000 clones; roughly 92% are singletons. Sequencing used peripheral blood, obtained in the second trimester of pregnancy. The receptors originated from a female donor with multiple sclerosis, enrolled in a pregnancy study. CDR3s include the opening cysteine and the closing phenylalanine or tryptophan.

v_gene: TRBV30; CDR3aa: CAWSVSGDYGYTF
v_gene: TRBV2; CDR3aa: CASSEERTVGELFF
v_gene: TRBV6-4; CDR3aa: CASGQTGTDTQYF
v_gene: TRBV27; CDR3aa: CASSLWRELNSPLHF
v_gene: TRBV28; CDR3aa: CASSPQGQGGTEAFF
v_gene: TRBV6-1; CDR3aa: CASSEKVAGAYEQYF
v_gene: TRBV28; CDR3aa: CASRPQGSYEQYF
v_gene: TRBV30; CDR3aa: CASLSGSGEQYF
v_gene: TRBV30; CDR3aa: CAWSLGQGIETQYF
v_gene: TRBV19; CDR3aa: CASNFEPGLDGYTF
v_gene: TRBV27; CDR3aa: CASSSRGGQPQHF
v_gene: TRBV7-2; CDR3aa: CASSPRGWSGEAFF
v_gene: TRBV4-1; CDR3aa: CASSQNAGGRPEAFF
v_gene: TRBV29-1; CDR3aa: CSVTRTGDYGETQYF
v_gene: TRBV6-4; CDR3aa: CASSDRGPYEVREQFF
v_gene: TRBV6-5; CDR3aa: CASKRDRTYEQYF
v_gene: TRBV7-9; CDR3aa: CASSFLSGAPGEQYF
v_gene: TRBV7-9; CDR3aa: CASSLDRAGGQPQHF
v_gene: TRBV5-3; CDR3aa: CARSKRQGGHFTDTQYF
v_gene: TRBV10-2; CDR3aa: CASSDVQNKDTGELFF
v_gene: TRBV2; CDR3aa: CASSVRGEFSGYTF
v_gene: TRBV5-4; CDR3aa: CASSFGASGNNEQFF